Sequencing of this T cell receptor (beta chain) was carried out in a study of control samples from healthy donors and cancer patients. V lost 2 bases and J 8 bases, leaving 12 bases between the germline ends. Germline lookup yields CDR1 MNHEY and CDR2 SVGAGI. The CDR3 has 14 residues. Assay: immunoSEQ multiplex PCR; the TCRdb copy retains only in-frame clones and omits some. The sample has some 99,000 clones, roughly 91% seen once. Sequenced material: blood. The sequence came from a woman between 45 and 65 years old in good health. The V gene is TRBV6-5, the J gene TRBJ1-4; D ambiguous. The DNA of the CDR3 is TGTGCCAGCAGTTACAGGGTCCTGGGGGAAAAACTGTTTTTT. It is translated as CASSYRVLGEKLFF.